This T cell receptor (beta chain) was found in a study of T cell repertoires in cytomegalovirus infection. On the study more broadly: Signatures in public TCR beta sequences pointed to both CMV infection and matching HLA type.

TCRdb itself ran the reads through MiXCR, one entry per CDR3 protein. The sample lists 350,000 to 500,000 distinct CDR3 sequences; 31% were seen once. Trimming cost V 5 bases and J 0 bases, with 14 bases left between them. The CDR3 is 16 amino acids. In this sample, this clonotype turned up a few times. Its cognate antigen is unknown. General study points: Dominating the ex vivo response were HLA-C-restricted CMV-specific TCR beta clonotypes. CMV carriers with the relevant HLA were identified by cumulative public TCR beta family frequency.

This chain links TRBV12-3 or TRBV12-4 with TRBJ1-3; weak D call: TRBD1 (6 bases). The sequence derives from a human donor in good health (CMV status not recorded). Some clones in this sample may be carry-over from other donors' samples. Sequenced input: PBMCs. In DNA form, the CDR3 reads TGTGCCAGCAGTCCCCGGACAGAGAGCTCTGGAAACACCATATATTTT. Its protein is CASSPRTESSGNTIYF.